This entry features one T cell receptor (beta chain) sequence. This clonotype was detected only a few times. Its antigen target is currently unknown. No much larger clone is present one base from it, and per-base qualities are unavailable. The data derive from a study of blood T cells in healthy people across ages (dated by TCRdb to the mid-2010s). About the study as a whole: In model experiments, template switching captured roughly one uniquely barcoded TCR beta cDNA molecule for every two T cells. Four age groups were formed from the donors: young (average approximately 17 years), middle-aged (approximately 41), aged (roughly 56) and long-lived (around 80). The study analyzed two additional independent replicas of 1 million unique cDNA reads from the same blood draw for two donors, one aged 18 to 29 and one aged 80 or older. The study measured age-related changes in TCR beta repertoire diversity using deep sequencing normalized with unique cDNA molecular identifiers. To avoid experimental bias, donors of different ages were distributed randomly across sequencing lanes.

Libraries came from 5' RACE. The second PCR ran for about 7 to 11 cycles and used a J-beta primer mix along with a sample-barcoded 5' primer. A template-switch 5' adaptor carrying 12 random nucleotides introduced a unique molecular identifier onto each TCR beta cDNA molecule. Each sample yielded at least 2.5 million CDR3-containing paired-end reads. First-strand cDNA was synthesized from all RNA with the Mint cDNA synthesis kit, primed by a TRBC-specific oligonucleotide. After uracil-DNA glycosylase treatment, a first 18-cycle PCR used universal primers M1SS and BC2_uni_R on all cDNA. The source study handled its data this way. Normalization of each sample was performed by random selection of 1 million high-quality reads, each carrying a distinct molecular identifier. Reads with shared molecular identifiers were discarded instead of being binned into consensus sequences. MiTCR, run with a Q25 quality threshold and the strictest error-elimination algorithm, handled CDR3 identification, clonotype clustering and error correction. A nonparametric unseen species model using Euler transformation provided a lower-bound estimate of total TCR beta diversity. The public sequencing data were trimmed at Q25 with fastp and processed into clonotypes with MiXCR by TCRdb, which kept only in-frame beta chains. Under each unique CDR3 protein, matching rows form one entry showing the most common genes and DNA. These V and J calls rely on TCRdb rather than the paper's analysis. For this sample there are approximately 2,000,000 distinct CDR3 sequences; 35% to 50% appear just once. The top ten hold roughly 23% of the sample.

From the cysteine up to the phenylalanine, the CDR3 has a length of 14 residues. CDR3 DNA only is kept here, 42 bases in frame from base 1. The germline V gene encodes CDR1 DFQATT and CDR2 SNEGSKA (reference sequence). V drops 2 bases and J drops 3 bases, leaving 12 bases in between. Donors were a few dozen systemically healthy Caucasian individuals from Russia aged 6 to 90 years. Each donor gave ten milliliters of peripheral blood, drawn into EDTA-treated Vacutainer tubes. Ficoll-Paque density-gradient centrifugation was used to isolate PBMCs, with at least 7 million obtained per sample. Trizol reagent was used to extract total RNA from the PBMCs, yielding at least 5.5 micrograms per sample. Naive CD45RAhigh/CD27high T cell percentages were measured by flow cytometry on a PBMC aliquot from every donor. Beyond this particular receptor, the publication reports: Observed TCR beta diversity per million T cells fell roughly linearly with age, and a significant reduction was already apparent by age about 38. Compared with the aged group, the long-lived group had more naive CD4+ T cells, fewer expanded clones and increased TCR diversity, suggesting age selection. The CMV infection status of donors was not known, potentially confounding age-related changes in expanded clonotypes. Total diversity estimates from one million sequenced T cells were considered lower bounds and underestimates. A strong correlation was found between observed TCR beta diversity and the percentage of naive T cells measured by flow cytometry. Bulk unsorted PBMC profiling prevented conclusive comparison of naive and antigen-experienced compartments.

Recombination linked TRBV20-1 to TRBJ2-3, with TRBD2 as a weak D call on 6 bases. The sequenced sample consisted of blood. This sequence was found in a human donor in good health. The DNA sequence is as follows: TGCAGTGCTAGACTAGCGCGGCTAACAGATACGCAGTATTTT. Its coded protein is CSARLARLTDTQYF.